Listed below are T cell receptor beta chains from one sample, sequenced in a study of cytomegalovirus exposure and HLA in healthy donors. The data were produced by immunoSEQ multiplex PCR, yet TCRdb's version contains in-frame clones alone and is incomplete. The table records approximately 130,000 clones, 80% to 90% of them present only once. Specimen: PBMCs. The receptors were gathered from a man aged 40-55 years in good health and CMV-seronegative. Both conserved end residues are part of each CDR3. The D gene is left open where the match is weak. Clone size appears in some rows only: once, few, many, or a class for an expanded clone.

j_gene	v_gene	d_gene	abundance	CDR3aa	CDR3nt
TRBJ1-5	TRBV19	.	once	CASSIPGGAGLGNQPQHF	TGTGCCAGTAGTATTCCGGGGGGCGCGGGGTTAGGCAATCAGCCCCAGCATTTT
TRBJ1-2	TRBV30	TRBD1	.	CAWSRDSYGYTF	TGTGCCTGGAGTAGGGACAGTTATGGCTACACCTTC
TRBJ2-1	TRBV2	.	.	CASRQGGEQFF	TGTGCCAGCAGGCAGGGAGGTGAGCAGTTCTTC
TRBJ2-5	TRBV7-9	.	.	CASSPSETQYF	TGTGCCAGCAGCCCCTCGGAGACCCAGTACTTC
TRBJ2-1	TRBV9	TRBD2	.	CASSVGIGGGLEQFF	TGTGCCAGCAGCGTTGGGATTGGCGGGGGGCTTGAGCAGTTCTTC
TRBJ1-5	TRBV7-9	TRBD1	.	CASSVDRVQPQHF	TGTGCCAGCAGCGTTGACAGGGTTCAGCCCCAGCATTTT
TRBJ2-2	TRBV28	TRBD1	.	CASSIFGTGTGELFF	TGTGCCAGCAGTATATTCGGGACAGGCACCGGGGAGCTGTTTTTT
TRBJ1-1	TRBV5-1	.	.	CASSFKGDTEAFF	TGCGCCAGCAGCTTTAAAGGGGACACTGAAGCTTTCTTT
TRBJ2-3	TRBV6-5	.	.	CASSYSLDTQYF	TGTGCCAGCAGTTACTCCCTAGATACGCAGTATTTT
TRBJ2-1	TRBV18	TRBD1	.	CASSPPYGQGAENEQFF	TGTGCCAGCTCACCACCGTATGGACAGGGGGCAGAAAATGAGCAGTTCTTC
TRBJ1-1	TRBV18	.	.	CASSRRVGTEAFF	TGTGCCAGCTCACGCAGGGTTGGCACTGAAGCTTTCTTT
TRBJ1-2	TRBV2	.	.	CASSGVPGATYGYTF	TGTGCCAGCAGTGGAGTCCCAGGGGCAACGTATGGCTACACCTTC
TRBJ2-7	TRBV30	TRBD2	.	CAWSVGGGDYEQYF	TGTGCCTGGAGTGTGGGCGGGGGAGACTACGAGCAGTACTTC
TRBJ2-3	TRBV4-3	.	.	CASSQDGSRGDTQYF	TGCGCCAGCAGCCAAGATGGGTCCAGGGGAGATACGCAGTATTTT
TRBJ1-2	TRBV10-3	TRBD1	.	CAVRQGGLYGYTF	TGTGCCGTAAGACAGGGGGGGCTCTATGGCTACACCTTC
TRBJ1-5	TRBV11-2	.	.	CASSQQGRRNQPQHF	TGTGCCAGCAGCCAACAGGGTCGGCGCAATCAGCCCCAGCATTTT
TRBJ2-3	TRBV6-5	.	.	CASSYSVAGVADTQYF	TGTGCCAGCAGTTACTCGGTAGCAGGGGTGGCAGATACGCAGTATTTT
TRBJ2-1	TRBV19	TRBD2	.	CASTIAGTHNEQFF	TGTGCCAGCACCATAGCGGGAACCCACAATGAGCAGTTCTTC
TRBJ2-7	TRBV9	.	.	CASSVAAGAISYEQYF	TGTGCCAGCAGCGTAGCCGCAGGGGCGATCTCCTACGAGCAGTACTTC
TRBJ1-2	TRBV10-3	.	.	CASSENGAAYGYTF	TGTGCCAGCAGTGAAAACGGTGCGGCCTATGGCTACACCTTC
TRBJ1-1	TRBV28	.	.	CASSPPTGLSTEAFF	TGTGCCAGCAGTCCGCCGACAGGTCTTAGCACTGAAGCTTTCTTT
TRBJ2-5	TRBV5-6	TRBD1	once	CASREQGDLLAQYF	TGTGCCAGCAGAGAGCAGGGGGACCTATTGGCCCAGTACTTC
TRBJ1-6	TRBV5-4	.	.	CASSLDRSSPLHF	TGTGCCAGCAGCTTGGACAGAAGTTCACCCCTCCACTTT
TRBJ1-4	TRBV2	.	.	CASSVIQGTNEKLFF	TGTGCCAGCAGTGTCATTCAGGGAACTAATGAAAAACTGTTTTTT